The sequence of this T cell receptor beta chain was determined in a study of blood T cell repertoires in COVID-19. Overall study context: The study drew acute and convalescent COVID-19 samples from the United States, Italy and Spain. PBMCs, B-cell-depleted T cells, or T cells provided the cDNA or gDNA that made up the material.

Original processing notes: By means of reference gene primer amplification, nucleated cell counts were estimated. Generated by immunoSEQ multiplex PCR, the TCRdb table keeps only in-frame clones and is missing some. V, J and clone size derive from that table, while D and trimming were established from the DNA sequence. The sample shows over 200,000 clones, roughly 91% of them seen only once. V lost 3 bases and J lost 5; bases outside the gene matches: 7. CDR1 and CDR2 from the germline V gene are LGHNA and YNFKEQ. This CDR3 has 16 amino acids. This rearrangement joins TRBV4-2 to TRBJ2-5, with 12 nucleotides matching TRBD2. This sequence was found in a woman between 35 and 50 years old who had recovered from COVID-19. Sample: peripheral blood. Here the CDR3 DNA reads TGTGCCAGCAGCCACGGGGGACTAGCGGGCGGGGAGACCCAGTACTTC. This encodes CASSHGGLAGGETQYF.